What follows is one T cell receptor (beta chain) and its context. What it binds is unknown. Being one base from a much bigger clone, this may be a read error. The data were taken from a study of T cells in Graves' hyperthyroidism and ophthalmopathy. Study-wide points: Blood also carried most thyroid clonotypes expanded above 0.001.

There were TCR beta CDR3 regions amplified from RNA transcripts. HTBI primers were employed in a first-round RT-PCR of the TCR CDR3. One entry per CDR3 protein, called by TCRdb with MiXCR from the multiplex PCR reads. This sample has roughly 280,000 distinct CDR3 sequences, with 15% to 20% found just once. Germline CDR1 reads SGHTA; CDR2 reads FQGTGA. Trimming stripped 7 bases from V and 4 bases from J, with 18 bases between. CDR3 length: 15 amino acids. Subjects with ophthalmopathy showed a Clinical Activity Score no lower than 3, a NOSPECS grade no lower than 4, and a duration shorter than 3 months. Uncontrolled infections, other autoimmune diseases, pregnancy or lactation led to exclusion of patients.

This sequence joins TRBV7-3 and TRBJ2-3, with D possibly matching TRBD2 (6 bases). The sequenced sample was blood. This receptor was taken from a woman aged 60-75 years with Graves' ophthalmopathy. The CDR3 region has the DNA TGTGCCAGCACTCCCACGGGCGGGAACTCAGATACGCAGTATTTT. It is translated as CASTPTGGNSDTQYF.